The rows below give T cell receptor beta chains drawn from one sample of a study of response to subunit inactivated influenza vaccine. Via MiXCR, TCRdb re-called the RT-PCR reads, giving one row per CDR3 protein. The sample holds 550,000 to 600,000 distinct CDR3 sequences, about 12% seen once. The specimen was PBMCs from blood, collected on the day of vaccination. All receptors come from a man aged 45-60 years who received an inactivated influenza vaccine. CDR3s include the opening cysteine and the closing phenylalanine or tryptophan. The D gene is left open where the match is weak. Clone sizes are given selectively: once, few, many, or a class where the clone is expanded.

V gene	D gene	J gene	clone size	CDR3 protein	CDR3 DNA
TRBV19	TRBD1	TRBJ1-1	few	CASTARDRGMRTEAFF	TGTGCCAGTACGGCCCGGGACAGGGGTATGAGAACTGAAGCTTTCTTT
TRBV11-2	TRBD2	TRBJ2-1	.	CASSLRLAGDYNEQFF	TGTGCCAGCAGCCTTAGACTAGCGGGAGACTACAATGAGCAGTTCTTC
TRBV7-8	.	TRBJ2-3	.	CASSRQEDTQYF	TGTGCCAGCAGCCGACAGGAAGATACGCAGTATTTT
TRBV25-1	.	TRBJ1-2	few	CASSEGGRATHGYTF	TGTGCCAGCAGTGAAGGGGGCAGGGCTACCCACGGCTACACCTTC
TRBV28	TRBD1	TRBJ1-5	.	CASQRPGGDQPQHF	TGTGCCAGCCAACGCCCAGGGGGCGATCAGCCCCAGCATTTT
TRBV5-1	.	TRBJ2-5	many	CASSFGSNQETQYF	TGCGCCAGCAGCTTTGGCTCTAACCAAGAGACCCAGTACTTC
TRBV4-3	TRBD1	TRBJ2-1	.	CASSQDGAGTGVGNEQFF	TGCGCCAGCAGCCAAGATGGAGCAGGGACAGGGGTTGGGAATGAGCAGTTCTTC
TRBV10-3	TRBD1	TRBJ1-2	many	CAISLAHGTGNYGYTF	TGTGCCATCAGTTTGGCCCACGGGACAGGAAACTATGGCTACACCTTC
TRBV5-1	TRBD1	TRBJ1-6	few	CASGGGQGNSPLHF	TGCGCCAGCGGAGGGGGACAGGGTAATTCACCCCTCCACTTT
TRBV14	.	TRBJ1-6	few	CASSQVTDSSYNSPLHF	TGTGCCAGCAGCCAAGTTACAGACAGCTCCTATAATTCACCCCTCCACTTT
TRBV3-1	.	TRBJ2-3	few	CASSATWTSTDTQYF	TGTGCCAGCAGCGCGACGTGGACTAGCACAGATACGCAGTATTTT
TRBV12-3/TRBV12-4	.	TRBJ2-7	many	CASSFSGVYEQYF	TGTGCCAGCAGTTTTTCAGGGGTCTACGAGCAGTACTTC
TRBV20-1	TRBD1	TRBJ2-7	few	CSAGDRHLYEQYF	TGCAGTGCTGGGGACAGGCACCTCTACGAGCAGTACTTC
TRBV12-3/TRBV12-4	.	TRBJ2-7	many	CASSLGQPKQYF	TGTGCCAGCAGTTTAGGACAGCCAAAGCAGTACTTC
TRBV6-2/TRBV6-3	TRBD1	TRBJ2-3	few	CASSYLQGAFTDTQYF	TGTGCCAGCAGTTACCTACAGGGGGCCTTCACAGATACGCAGTATTTT
TRBV20-1	.	TRBJ2-5	few	CSAFGGLEGWFDQETQYF	TGCAGTGCTTTCGGGGGGCTAGAGGGGTGGTTTGACCAAGAGACCCAGTACTTC
TRBV28	.	TRBJ1-5	.	CASSESKGTYSNQPQHF	TGTGCCAGCAGTGAATCAAAAGGGACATATTCCAATCAGCCCCAGCATTTT
TRBV4-3	.	TRBJ2-7	few	CASSQDLQGNTYEQYF	TGCGCCAGCAGCCAAGATCTCCAGGGCAACACCTACGAGCAGTACTTC
TRBV12-3/TRBV12-4	.	TRBJ2-7	few	CASTKNPQGTEQYF	TGTGCCAGCACGAAGAATCCCCAGGGGACCGAGCAGTACTTC
TRBV6-2/TRBV6-3	TRBD1	TRBJ1-5	.	CASSRDRGSPQPQHF	TGTGCCAGCAGCCGAGACAGGGGATCACCACAGCCCCAGCATTTT
TRBV5-1	TRBD2	TRBJ2-3	.	CASSSGVSGRSDTQYF	TGCGCCAGCAGCTCTGGTGTTAGCGGGAGATCAGATACGCAGTATTTT
TRBV2	TRBD1	TRBJ2-2	few	CASSGDRGRGTGELFF	TGTGCCAGCAGTGGAGACAGGGGGCGAGGCACCGGGGAGCTGTTTTTT
TRBV20-1	.	TRBJ1-1	few	CSAQGQTKLGAFF	TGCAGTGCCCAGGGACAAACGAAGCTTGGAGCTTTCTTT
TRBV10-2	.	TRBJ2-5	.	CASTAASGKTQYF	TGCGCCAGCACAGCGGCTTCAGGGAAGACCCAGTACTTC
TRBV2	TRBD1	TRBJ1-5	.	CASSIQGARRTGRLHF	TGTGCCAGCAGTATACAGGGGGCGAGACGGACTGGACGGCTGCATTTT
TRBV5-1	TRBD1	TRBJ2-7	few	CASSWGPSGQGYEQYF	TGCGCCAGCAGCTGGGGTCCGTCGGGACAGGGCTACGAGCAGTACTTC
TRBV7-9	.	TRBJ2-6	.	CASSLNAVGTSLSGANVLTF	TGTGCCAGCAGCTTAAATGCCGTGGGGACCTCTCTCTCTGGGGCCAACGTCCTGACTTTC
TRBV5-1	TRBD1	TRBJ2-1	few	CASSSGQGGDEQFF	TGCGCCAGCAGCTCGGGACAGGGTGGCGATGAGCAGTTCTTC
TRBV18	.	TRBJ2-5	.	CASSPPWQETQYF	TGTGCCAGCTCACCACCGTGGCAAGAGACCCAGTACTTC
TRBV18	TRBD2	TRBJ2-1	.	CASSPPFRRGGRNEQFF	TGTGCCAGCTCACCACCGTTTCGGCGGGGGGGCCGGAATGAGCAGTTCTTC